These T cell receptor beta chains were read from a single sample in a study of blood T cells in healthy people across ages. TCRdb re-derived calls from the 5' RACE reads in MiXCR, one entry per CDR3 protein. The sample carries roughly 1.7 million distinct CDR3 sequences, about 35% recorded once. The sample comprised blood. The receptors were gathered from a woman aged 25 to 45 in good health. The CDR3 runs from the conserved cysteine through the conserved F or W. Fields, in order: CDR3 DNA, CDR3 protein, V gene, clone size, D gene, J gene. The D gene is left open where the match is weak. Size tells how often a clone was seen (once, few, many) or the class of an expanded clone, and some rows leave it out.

TGCGCCAGCAGCCAAGATTCCGGGACAGGGGGCCGCTATGGCTACACCTTC | CASSQDSGTGGRYGYTF | TRBV4-1 | few | TRBD1 | TRBJ1-2
TGTGCCACCAGTGATCCCCCCGGCTACGAGCAGTACTTC | CATSDPPGYEQYF | TRBV24-1 | NA | NA | TRBJ2-7
TGCGCCAGCAGCTGGGGTACAGGGGACTATGGCTACACCTTC | CASSWGTGDYGYTF | TRBV5-1 | few | TRBD1 | TRBJ1-2
TGTGCCACCAGTAATGCGACTAGCGGACGATACGAGCAGTACTTC | CATSNATSGRYEQYF | TRBV24-1 | NA | TRBD2 | TRBJ2-7
TGTGCCAGCAGCTTAGAAGGGACAGGGAAGAACACTGAGGCTTTCTTT | CASSLEGTGKNTEAFF | TRBV13 | few | TRBD1 | TRBJ1-1
TGTGCCAGCAGCGTAGGACCGGCTACAGGGGGCTATGGCTACACCTTC | CASSVGPATGGYGYTF | TRBV9 | NA | TRBD1 | TRBJ1-2
TGTGCCAGCAGCTTAGATCCTCAGGGGGCGACTCCTTCCGAAGAGACCCAGTTCTTC | CASSLDPQGATPSEETQFF | TRBV11-2 | NA | TRBD1 | TRBJ2-1
TGTGCCATCGAGGTTGGTGCCGCACCCGTGAACGAGCAGTACTTC | CAIEVGAAPVNEQYF | TRBV28 | NA | NA | TRBJ2-7
TGCGCCAGCAGCTTGATCGGCCCCAACGATGAGCAGTTCTTC | CASSLIGPNDEQFF | TRBV5-1 | NA | NA | TRBJ2-1
TGTGCCATCAGTGCAGCCGGACAGGGTGGGAGCAATCAGCCCCAGCATTTT | CAISAAGQGGSNQPQHF | TRBV10-3 | NA | TRBD1 | TRBJ1-5
TGTGCCAGCAGTGAATCTGTTAATAACTATGGCTACACCTTC | CASSESVNNYGYTF | TRBV6-1 | NA | NA | TRBJ1-2
TGCAGTGCCGGGGGGGGCAGGATGGGGTCCTACAATGAGCAGTTCTTC | CSAGGGRMGSYNEQFF | TRBV20-1 | few | TRBD2 | TRBJ2-1
TGTGCCAGCAGTTTCGGACTAGCGGACTCCTACGAGCAGTACTTC | CASSFGLADSYEQYF | TRBV28 | few | TRBD2 | TRBJ2-7
TGTGCCAGCAGCTTAGCTAGCGGGGGACCCTACGAGCAGTACTTC | CASSLASGGPYEQYF | TRBV7-6 | many | TRBD2 | TRBJ2-7
TGCAGCGTTCAGGGACAGGGACACGGTGGCTACACCTTC | CSVQGQGHGGYTF | TRBV29-1 | many | TRBD1 | TRBJ1-2
TGTGCCTGGAGACTGGGTCAAGAGACCCAGTACTTC | CAWRLGQETQYF | TRBV30 | few | NA | TRBJ2-5
TGCAGTGCTAGAGATGGAGGGCAGGGGCTCCTTGGCTACACCTTC | CSARDGGQGLLGYTF | TRBV20-1 | few | NA | TRBJ1-2
TGCAGTGCTAGAGATATTAGCGGGAGGTTAGATACGCAGTATTTT | CSARDISGRLDTQYF | TRBV20-1 | NA | TRBD2 | TRBJ2-3
TGTGCCAGCAGACTCCCTTTGGAGGGCACTGAAGCTTTCTTT | CASRLPLEGTEAFF | TRBV7-9 | NA | NA | TRBJ1-1
TGTGCCATCACGAAGGGACTAGCGGGGACCAATGAGCAGTTCTTC | CAITKGLAGTNEQFF | TRBV10-3 | NA | TRBD2 | TRBJ2-1
TGTGCCAGCAGCTTTGGTCGTTTAGCGGGGAGCTCCTACAATGAGCAGTACTTC | CASSFGRLAGSSYNEQYF | TRBV7-9 | NA | TRBD2 | TRBJ2-7
TGTGCCACCAGCAGAGTCATGGAGGGACCCTATGGCTACACCTTC | CATSRVMEGPYGYTF | TRBV15 | NA | NA | TRBJ1-2